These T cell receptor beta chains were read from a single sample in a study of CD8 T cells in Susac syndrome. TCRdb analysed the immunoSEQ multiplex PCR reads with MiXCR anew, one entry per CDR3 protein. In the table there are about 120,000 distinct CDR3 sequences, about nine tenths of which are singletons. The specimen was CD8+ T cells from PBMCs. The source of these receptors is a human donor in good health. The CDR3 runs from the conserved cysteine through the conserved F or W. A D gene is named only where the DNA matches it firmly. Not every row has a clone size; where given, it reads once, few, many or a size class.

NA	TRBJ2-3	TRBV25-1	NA	CASGGAGDTQYF	TGTGCCAGCGGGGGGGCGGGAGATACGCAGTATTTT
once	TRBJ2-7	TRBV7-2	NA	CASSLAGLLDYEQYF	TGTGCCAGCAGCTTAGCAGGTCTCTTAGACTACGAGCAGTACTTC
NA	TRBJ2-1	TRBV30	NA	CAWSTWGGGDEQFF	TGTGCCTGGAGTACCTGGGGCGGGGGCGATGAGCAGTTCTTC
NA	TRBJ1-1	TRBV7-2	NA	CASSLLRRTEAFF	TGTGCCAGCAGCTTACTAAGGCGGACTGAAGCTTTCTTT
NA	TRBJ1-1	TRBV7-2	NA	CASSFQFGGTEAFF	TGTGCCAGCAGCTTTCAGTTTGGTGGCACTGAAGCTTTCTTT
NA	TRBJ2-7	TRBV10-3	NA	CAISRGGSRSYEQYF	TGTGCCATCTCGAGAGGGGGATCTCGGTCCTACGAGCAGTACTTC
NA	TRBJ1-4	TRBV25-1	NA	CASSEFGQINEKLFF	TGTGCCAGCAGTGAATTCGGACAGATTAATGAAAAACTGTTTTTT
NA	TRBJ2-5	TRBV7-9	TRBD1	CASSLGQHRGPQETQYF	TGTGCCAGCAGCTTAGGGCAGCACAGGGGGCCTCAAGAGACCCAGTACTTC
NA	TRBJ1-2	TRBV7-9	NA	CASSLSPVTFIVAGGYTF	TGTGCCAGCAGCTTAAGCCCCGTGACGTTTATCGTGGCTGGTGGCTACACCTTC
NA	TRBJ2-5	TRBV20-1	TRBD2	CSPLRGGETQYF	TGCAGCCCCCTGCGGGGAGGGGAGACCCAGTACTTC
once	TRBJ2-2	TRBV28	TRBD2	CAVGMASGRENTGELFF	TGTGCCGTGGGAATGGCTAGCGGGAGGGAGAACACCGGGGAGCTGTTTTTT
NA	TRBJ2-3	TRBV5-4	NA	CASSLRGTDTQYF	TGTGCCAGCAGCTTGCGGGGCACAGATACGCAGTATTTT
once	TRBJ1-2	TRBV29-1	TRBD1	CSVEDRPNPGQRYGYTF	TGCAGCGTTGAAGACCGTCCGAACCCGGGACAGCGATATGGCTACACCTTC
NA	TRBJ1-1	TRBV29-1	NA	CSGKQSTSAEAFF	TGCAGCGGCAAGCAGTCAACGAGCGCTGAAGCTTTCTTT
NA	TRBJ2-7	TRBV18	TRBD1	CASSPRAGGAGYEQYF	TGTGCCAGCTCACCGCGGGCAGGGGGCGCGGGTTACGAGCAGTACTTC
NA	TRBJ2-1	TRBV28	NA	CASTGIGDEQFF	TGTGCCAGCACAGGGATCGGGGATGAGCAGTTCTTC
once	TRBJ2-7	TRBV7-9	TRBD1	CASSASGQGRIGEQYF	TGTGCCAGCTCAGCTTCCGGACAGGGGCGAATCGGCGAGCAGTACTTC
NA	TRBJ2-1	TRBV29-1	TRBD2	CSVEEWGGFF	TGCAGCGTTGAGGAGTGGGGGGGGTTCTTC
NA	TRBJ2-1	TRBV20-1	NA	CSARAPGLSSQGEQFF	TGCAGTGCTAGGGCCCCGGGACTATCCTCTCAGGGGGAGCAGTTCTTC
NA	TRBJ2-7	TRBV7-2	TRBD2	CASSLPRTSGVYERYF	TGTGCCAGCAGCTTACCTAGGACTAGCGGGGTGTACGAGCGGTACTTC
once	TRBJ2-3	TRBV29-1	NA	CSVDDWTDTQYF	TGCAGCGTTGATGACTGGACAGATACGCAGTATTTT
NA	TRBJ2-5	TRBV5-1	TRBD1	CASSPAMDRGGETQYF	TGCGCCAGCAGCCCAGCCATGGACAGGGGAGGCGAGACCCAGTACTTC
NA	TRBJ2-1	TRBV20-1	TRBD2	CSGLGMAGAVNEQFF	TGCAGTGGTCTAGGTATGGCGGGAGCTGTTAATGAGCAGTTCTTC
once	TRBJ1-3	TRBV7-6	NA	CASSLAAGANTIYF	TGTGCCAGCAGCTTAGCGGCAGGGGCAAACACCATATATTTT
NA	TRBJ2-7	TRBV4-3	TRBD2	CASSPGLASGEQYF	TGCGCCAGCAGCCCAGGACTAGCCTCGGGCGAGCAGTACTTC
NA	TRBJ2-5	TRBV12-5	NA	CASGSSAARGTQYF	TGTGCTAGTGGTTCGTCGGCGGCTAGAGGGACCCAGTACTTC